This TCR beta chain was sequenced during a study of blood T cell repertoires in COVID-19. Study-level information: COVID-19 samples collected from the United States, Italy and Spain covered acute and convalescent phases.

Deletions cut 0 bases from V and 5 bases from J, with 13 bases between. This CDR3 region has 15 residues. Germline lookup yields CDR1 MNHNS and CDR2 SASEGT. The table came from immunoSEQ multiplex PCR; TCRdb's copy has only in-frame clones and leaves some out. The repertoire has about 170,000 clones, approximately 86% of them found once; the top ten carry under 3%. The V gene is TRBV6-1, the J gene TRBJ1-1; D gene ambiguous. The sequenced material came from peripheral blood. This receptor was identified in a woman older than 75 with COVID-19, enrolled during active disease. The CDR3 loop reads CASSEAHMGVTEAFF. In DNA form, the CDR3 reads TGTGCCAGCAGTGAAGCGCATATGGGAGTGACTGAAGCTTTCTTT.